This T cell receptor beta chain was recovered during a study of spatial heterogeneity in lung cancer. Study observations and caveats: Counts that tracked tumor mutation counts were those of expanded intratumoral alpha and beta TCRs.

Described time point: sample taken at primary tumor resection. Frozen PBMC, nontumor lung or tumor provided whole RNA, which was sequenced unsorted. Between the trimmed V and J ends, which lost 5 bases and 7 bases, there was a span of 18 bases. This CDR3 contains 15 residues. Germline V CDR1 and CDR2: MDHEN, SYDVKM. Each TCR cDNA molecule bore a unique molecular identifier. Each CDR3 protein gets one entry after TCRdb re-called the 5' RACE reads with MiXCR. The table has 4,700 or so distinct CDR3 sequences, roughly 8% seen once. This clonotype has at least ten counts. Antigen unknown. V gene TRBV28 combines with J gene TRBJ1-5, with D unresolved. Sample: lung tumor tissue, taken at surgery. This sequence originates from a male donor with early-stage non-small cell lung cancer. The CDR3 sequence: CASSPRGRGNQPQHF. The CDR3 nucleotides read TGTGCCAGCAGTCCACGTGGGCGAGGTAACCAGCCCCAGCATTTT.